The present T cell receptor beta chain was sequenced within a study of T cell responses to AZD1222 COVID-19 vaccine. Study outcomes and limitations: Vaccine-associated CD4 TCRs spanned spike, dominant at 160-218 and 743-854. Just a handful of AZD1222 recipients were seropositive at baseline. Reportedly, nearly half of unique spike TCRs recognized epitopes outside B.1.351/B.1.1.7 mutations. Mostly white British, mostly female donors; authors suggested clonal diversity may be underestimated.

Sequencing used immunoSEQ multiplex PCR; TCRdb keeps in-frame clones, though not all of them. The sample records around 80,000 clones, roughly 80% being singletons. CDR3 length: 14 residues. V was trimmed by 4 bases and J by 5 bases, leaving 16 bases between them. Germline CDR1 and CDR2: SGHNT and YYREEE (reference sequence). Notes on this clone: Its antigen remains unknown.

The gene calls are TRBV5-4 and TRBJ2-7; no firm D call. Sequencing was performed on peripheral blood, taken 28 days after the second AZD1222 dose. This TCR came from an adult who received the AZD1222 COVID-19 vaccine. The CDR3 coding sequence is TGTGCCAGCAGCCTAGGTCCGAAAGATAACGAGCAGTACTTC. Translated: CASSLGPKDNEQYF.